These 25 T cell receptor beta chains were sequenced from one sample in a study of T cell responses to AZD1222 COVID-19 vaccine. The data were produced by immunoSEQ multiplex PCR, yet TCRdb's version contains in-frame clones alone and is incomplete. The repertoire holds 95,000 to 100,000 clones, with around 90% as singletons. The sample in question was peripheral blood, obtained on day 0 of AZD1222 vaccination. Every receptor here comes from an adult in good health.

The chain has TRBV19 and TRBJ2-3, with a weak D call TRBD2 (6 bases). The CDR3 extends over 11 amino acids. CDR1 is LNHDA and CDR2 is SQIVND in the germline V gene (reference sequence). V was shortened by 4 bases and J by 11 bases, with 10 bases between the two germline ends. In DNA form, the CDR3 reads TGTGCCAGTAGTAAGGAGGGGAAGCAGTATTTT. Its translation: CASSKEGKQYF. Variable domain in full (rest from reference TRBV19 and TRBJ2-3): DGGITQSPKYLFRKEGQNVTLSCEQNLNHDAMYWYRQDPGQGLRLIYYSQIVNDFQKGDIAEGYSVSREKKESFPLTVTSAQKNPTAFYLCASSKEGKQYFGPGTRLTVL.

This CDR3 reads CASSSSGLNSPLHF. Written as DNA, the CDR3 is TGTGCCAGCAGTTCCTCGGGTCTCAATTCACCCCTCCACTTT. The chain couples TRBV28 to TRBJ1-6; no clear D gene. CDR3 size: 14 residues. Trimming removed 4 bases from V and 7 bases from J, with 11 bases in between. Germline CDR1 reads MDHEN; CDR2 reads SYDVKM. The variable domain in full, with the rest retrieved from reference TRBV28 and TRBJ1-6, is DVKVTQSSRYLVKRTGEKVFLECVQDMDHENMFWYRQDPGLGLRLIYFSYDVKMKEKGDIPEGYSVSREKKERFSLILESASTNQTSMYLCASSSSGLNSPLHFGNGTRLTVT.

This clone is medium-sized in the sample. J is TRBJ2-3 and V is TRBV30; TRBD2 matches 10 bases. CDR1 and CDR2 (germline): GTSNPN, SVGIG (reference sequence). This CDR3 has 16 residues. Trimming took 1 base from V and 4 from J; bases not matched to a gene: 8. In DNA form, the CDR3 reads TGTGCCTGGAGTGCACTAGCGGGATCCGGACCAGATACGCAGTATTTT. Its translation: CAWSALAGSGPDTQYF.

This sequence joins TRBV5-6 and TRBJ1-1; D gene uncertain. This CDR3 region has 12 residues. The V end lost 0 bases, the J end lost 5 bases, and 5 bases lay between the germline ends. Germline CDR1 is SGHDT and CDR2 is YYEEEE. DNA for the CDR3: TGTGCCAGCAGCTTGGCCCATACTGAAGCTTTCTTT. Protein product: CASSLAHTEAFF.

The CDR3 spells CASSLGTLAQETQYF. CDR3 nucleotide sequence: TGTGCCAGCAGCTTAGGAACTTTAGCGCAAGAGACCCAGTACTTC. This chain links TRBV11-2 with TRBJ2-5; D is possibly TRBD2 (5 bases). This CDR3 has 15 amino acids. V was pared by 1 base and J by 2 bases, with 11 bases between. Germline CDR1 is SGHAT and CDR2 is FQNNGV.

The chain recombines TRBV6-5 with TRBJ1-1; TRBD1 is a possible D gene (5 bases). This CDR3 comprises 15 residues. In germline, CDR1 is MNHEY, CDR2 SVGAGI. V lost 4 bases and J 3 bases, leaving 15 bases between the germline ends. The CDR3 DNA sequence: TGTGCCAGCAGTTCAGACAGAATAACTTACACTGAAGCTTTCTTT. Its translation: CASSSDRITYTEAFF.

This clone is a singleton in its sample. V usage is TRBV6-2 or TRBV6-3 and J usage is TRBJ1-5; 10 bases align to TRBD1. The CDR3 is made up of 20 amino acids. The V gene's germline CDR1 is MNHEY and CDR2 SVGEGT. Unmatched junction bases numbered 14, after V lost 0 bases and J lost 3 bases. CDR3 residues: CASSYSIDSPGTGDNQPQHF. The CDR3 coding sequence is TGTGCCAGCAGTTACTCTATAGACAGTCCCGGGACAGGGGACAATCAGCCCCAGCATTTT.

V is TRBV30 and J is TRBJ2-7; D remains unclear. V was clipped by 0 bases and J by 0 bases, with 6 bases between them. The germline V gene has CDR1 GTSNPN and CDR2 SVGIG (reference sequence). This CDR3 is 13 amino acids long. The DNA of the CDR3 is TGTGCCTGGAGTGTATCCTACTCCTACGAGCAGTACTTC. It codes for CAWSVSYSYEQYF.

This chain links TRBV4-2 with TRBJ2-7; 13 bases are a match to TRBD2. V shed 4 bases and J 5 bases; nucleotides not matched to a gene: 17. The CDR3 length is 19 residues. Per the germline V gene, CDR1 is LGHNA and CDR2 is YNFKEQ. The CDR3 loop is CASSLTDGTSGRASHEQYF. DNA for the CDR3: TGTGCCAGCAGCCTCACTGATGGCACTAGCGGGAGGGCTTCGCACGAGCAGTACTTC.

The rearrangement uses TRBV7-9 and TRBJ2-5; TRBD2 is a possible D gene (6 bases). Trimming stripped 7 bases from V and 5 bases from J, with 17 bases between. The CDR3 is 14 amino acids. Per the germline V gene, CDR1 is SEHNR and CDR2 is FQNEAQ (reference sequence). The CDR3 nucleotides are TGTGCCAGCATCCTCTACGGGGGAGAGGAGACCCAGTACTTC. Translating it yields CASILYGGEETQYF.

The CDR3 coding sequence is TGTGCCAGCCGCAGGGGGCAGGGTGAGGTCGAGCAGTACTTC. Amino acid sequence: CASRRGQGEVEQYF. The V call is TRBV5-4, the J call TRBJ2-7; 8 bases line up with TRBD1. V lost 7 bases, J lost 6 bases, and 12 bases stayed unmatched. This CDR3 is 14 amino acids long. Per germline, CDR1 SGHNT and CDR2 YYREEE (reference sequence).

The rearrangement uses TRBV9 and TRBJ1-2; 10 bases fit TRBD1. After removal of 4 bases from V and 9 bases from J, the junction contained 12 bases not matched to a gene. Germline loops: CDR1 SGDLS, CDR2 YYNGEE. This CDR3 spans 15 amino acids. This CDR3 reads CASSPGQGTSRSYTF. CDR3 coding DNA: TGTGCCAGCAGCCCGGGACAGGGGACTTCTCGGAGCTACACCTTC.

This clone is a singleton in its sample. The chain uses TRBV7-3 and TRBJ2-5; D possibly matches TRBD1 or TRBD2 (6 bases each). Per germline, CDR1 SGHTA and CDR2 FQGTGA. The CDR3 totals 16 residues. V was cut by 4 bases and J by 5 bases, with 20 bases left in between. CDR3 region: CASSWREGGTFETQYF. CDR3 in DNA: TGTGCCAGCAGCTGGCGGGAAGGGGGAACTTTCGAGACCCAGTACTTC.

In its sample, this clone was seen a few times. The chain recombines TRBV2 with TRBJ2-7, with unresolved D. The V gene lost 2 bases and the J gene lost 3 bases, with 11 bases spanning the gap. This CDR3 comprises 14 residues. Germline CDR1 is SNHLY and CDR2 is FYNNEI. CDR3 bases: TGTGCCAGCAGTGAAAACAGTCCACTCTACGAGCAGTACTTC. The encoded protein is CASSENSPLYEQYF.

Here the CDR3 reads CASARGTGSYNEQFF. The CDR3 region has the DNA TGCGCCAGCGCCCGAGGGACAGGGTCCTACAATGAGCAGTTCTTC. The chain links TRBV5-1 to TRBJ2-1; 9 bases fit TRBD1. Germline V lookup: CDR1 SGHRS, CDR2 YFSETQ. The CDR3 covers 15 residues. The V segment lost 7 bases and the J segment 1 base; nucleotides outside the gene matches: 6.

The V gene is TRBV28, the J gene TRBJ2-3; tentative D call: TRBD1 (8 bases). V lost 8 bases and J 1 base, leaving 16 bases between the germline ends. This CDR3 has 15 amino acids. Germline V gene data show CDR1 as MDHEN and CDR2 as SYDVKM. The CDR3 nucleotides are TGTGCCAGCCTCTCGGGGGGACAGGGCACAGATACGCAGTATTTT. This translates into CASLSGGQGTDTQYF.

The chain has TRBV6-2 or TRBV6-3 and TRBJ2-1; the match to TRBD2 covers 14 bases. Germline V gives CDR1 MNHEY, CDR2 SVGEGT. This CDR3 spans 17 amino acids. Losses at the gene ends were 6 bases for V and 7 bases for J; bases not matched to a gene: 11. The CDR3 loop is CASSPIGLAGGRNEQFF. The CDR3 DNA sequence: TGTGCCAGCAGCCCCATCGGACTAGCGGGAGGAAGGAATGAGCAGTTCTTC.

The chain uses TRBV12-5 and TRBJ2-1, with TRBD2 identical over 7 bases. The J segment lost 2 bases and the V segment lost 0 bases, leaving 7 bases of the junction unmatched. In germline, CDR1 is LGHNT, CDR2 FRNRAP. The CDR3 has 17 residues. As DNA, the CDR3 is TGTGCTAGTGGTTTGGTTATCGGCGGGAGAACCTACAATGAGCAGTTCTTC. This codes for CASGLVIGGRTYNEQFF.

V and J are TRBV10-3 and TRBJ2-1; the match to TRBD1 covers 9 bases. The CDR3 runs to 15 residues. V shed 5 bases and J 4 bases; nucleotides not matched to a gene: 6. In germline, CDR1 is ENHRY, CDR2 SYGVKD. CDR3 DNA sequence: TGTGCCATCAGTAGGGACAGGGCGATATACAATGAGCAGTTCTTC. The encoded protein is CAISRDRAIYNEQFF.

The genes are TRBV19 and TRBJ2-7; TRBD1 is a possible D gene (6 bases). Trimming removed 4 bases from V and 2 bases from J, with 18 bases in between. The CDR3 has 16 amino acids. Germline values: CDR1 LNHDA, CDR2 SQIVND (reference sequence). This CDR3 is CASSSRTGTRTYEQYF. CDR3 DNA: TGTGCCAGTAGTAGCCGGACCGGGACAAGAACCTACGAGCAGTACTTC.

This chain links TRBV4-2 with TRBJ2-1; D is possibly TRBD1 (6 bases). Germline values: CDR1 LGHNA, CDR2 YNFKEQ. CDR3 length: 16 residues. Trimming stripped 0 bases from V and 1 base from J, with 10 bases between. DNA of the CDR3: TGTGCCAGCAGCCAAGACGGGGACACATCCTACAATGAGCAGTTCTTC. This gives the protein CASSQDGDTSYNEQFF.

The rearrangement joins TRBV5-4 to TRBJ2-7; 8 nucleotides match TRBD2. Per germline, CDR1 SGHNT and CDR2 YYREEE (reference sequence). There are 15 residues in the CDR3. The J segment lost 4 bases and the V segment lost 4 bases, leaving 10 bases of the junction unmatched. CDR3: CASSIEVAGIYEQYF. The CDR3 DNA sequence: TGTGCCAGCAGCATCGAAGTAGCGGGAATATACGAGCAGTACTTC.

The V gene is TRBV5-8, the J gene TRBJ2-3, with D perhaps TRBD2 (7 bases). V was trimmed by 4 bases and J by 0 bases, leaving 18 bases between them. The germline CDR1 and CDR2 sequences are SGHTS and YDEGEE. The CDR3 totals 17 residues. The CDR3 spells CASSTRGAAGSTDTQYF. As DNA, the CDR3 is TGTGCCAGCAGCACCCGGGGGGCAGCGGGTAGCACAGATACGCAGTATTTT. The whole variable domain, filled in from reference TRBV5-8 and TRBJ2-3, reads EAGVTQSPTHLIKTRGQQATLRCSPISGHTSVYWYQQALGLGLQFLLWYDEGEERNRGNFPPRFSGRQFPNYSSELNVNALELEDSALYLCASSTRGAAGSTDTQYFGPGTRLTVL.

J is TRBJ1-3 and V is TRBV18, with D perhaps TRBD1 (6 bases). This CDR3 spans 14 amino acids. Looked up from germline, CDR1 is KGHSH and CDR2 is LQKENI. Trimming pared 4 bases from V and 1 base from J, leaving 8 bases between. This CDR3 reads CASSQTGSGNTIYF. DNA for the CDR3: TGTGCCAGCTCACAAACAGGGTCTGGAAACACCATATATTTT.

The J gene is TRBJ2-1, the V gene TRBV11-3, with 7 bases aligning to TRBD1. V shed 0 bases, J shed 9 bases, and the junction held 20 bases outside the gene matches. Per germline, CDR1 SGHNT and CDR2 YENEEA. The length of the CDR3 is 19 residues. CDR3 amino acids: CASSLDRWGSRTPGGEQFF. The DNA of the CDR3 is TGTGCCAGCAGCTTAGACCGATGGGGGTCTAGAACACCAGGGGGTGAGCAGTTCTTC.